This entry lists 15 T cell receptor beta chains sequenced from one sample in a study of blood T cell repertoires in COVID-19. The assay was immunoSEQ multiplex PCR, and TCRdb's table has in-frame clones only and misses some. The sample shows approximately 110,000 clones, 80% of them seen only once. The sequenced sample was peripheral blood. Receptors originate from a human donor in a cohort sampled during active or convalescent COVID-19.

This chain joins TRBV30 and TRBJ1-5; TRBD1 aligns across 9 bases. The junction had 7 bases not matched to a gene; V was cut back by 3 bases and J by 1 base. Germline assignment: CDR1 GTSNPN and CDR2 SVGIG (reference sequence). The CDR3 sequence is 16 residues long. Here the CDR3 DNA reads TGTGCCTGGAGCAAAGGTGGGACAGGGAGCAATCAGCCCCAGCATTTT. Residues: CAWSKGGTGSNQPQHF.

CDR3 coding DNA: TGTGCCAGCACCCGACAGGGGGTGGGGTCTGGGGAGCTGTTTTTT. Translation: CASTRQGVGSGELFF. V gene TRBV2 combines with J gene TRBJ2-2, with 9 bases lining up with TRBD1. There are 15 residues in the CDR3. V shed 7 bases and J 8 bases; nucleotides not matched to a gene: 11. Germline loops: CDR1 SNHLY, CDR2 FYNNEI.

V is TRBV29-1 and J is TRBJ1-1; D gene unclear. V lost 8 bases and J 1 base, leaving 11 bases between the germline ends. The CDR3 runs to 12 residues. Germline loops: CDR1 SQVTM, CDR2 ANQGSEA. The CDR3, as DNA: TGCAGCTTTTTTCGGGAGAACACTGAAGCTTTCTTT. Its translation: CSFFRENTEAFF.

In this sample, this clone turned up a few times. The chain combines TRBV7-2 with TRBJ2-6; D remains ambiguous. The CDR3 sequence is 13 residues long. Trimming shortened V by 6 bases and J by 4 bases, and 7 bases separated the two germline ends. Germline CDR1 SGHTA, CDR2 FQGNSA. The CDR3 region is CASRLSGANVLTF. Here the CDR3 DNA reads TGTGCCAGCAGACTGTCCGGGGCCAACGTCCTGACTTTC.

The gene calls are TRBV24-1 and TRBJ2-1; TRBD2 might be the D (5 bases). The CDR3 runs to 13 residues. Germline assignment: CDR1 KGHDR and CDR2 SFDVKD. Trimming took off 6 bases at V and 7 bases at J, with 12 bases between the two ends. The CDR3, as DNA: TGTGCCACCAGTCCCCCGGGCGGGAATGAGCAGTTCTTC. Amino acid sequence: CATSPPGGNEQFF.

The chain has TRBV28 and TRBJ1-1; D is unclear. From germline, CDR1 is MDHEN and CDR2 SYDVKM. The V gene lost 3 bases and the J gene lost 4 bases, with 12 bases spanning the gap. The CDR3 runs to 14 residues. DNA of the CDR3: TGTGCCAGCAGTTTTATCGGGGAGATCACTGAAGCTTTCTTT. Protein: CASSFIGEITEAFF.

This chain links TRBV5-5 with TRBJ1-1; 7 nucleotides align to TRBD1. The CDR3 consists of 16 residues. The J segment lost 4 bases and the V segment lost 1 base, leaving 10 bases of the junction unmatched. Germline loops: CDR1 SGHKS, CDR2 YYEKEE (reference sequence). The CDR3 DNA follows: TGTGCCAGCAGCTTGTCCCCCGCGGGACAGATCACTGAAGCTTTCTTT. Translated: CASSLSPAGQITEAFF. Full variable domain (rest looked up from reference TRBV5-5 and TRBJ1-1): DAGVTQSPTHLIKTRGQQVTLRCSPISGHKSVSWYQQVLGQGPQFIFQYYEKEERGRGNFPDRFSARQFPNYSSELNVNALLLGDSALYLCASSLSPAGQITEAFFGQGTRLTVV.

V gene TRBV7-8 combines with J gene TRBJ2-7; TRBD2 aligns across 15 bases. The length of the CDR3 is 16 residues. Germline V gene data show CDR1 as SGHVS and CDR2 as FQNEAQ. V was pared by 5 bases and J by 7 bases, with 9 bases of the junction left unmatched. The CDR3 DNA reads TGTGCCAGCAGCGGACCGGGACTAGCGGGAGGTGGTGAGCAGTACTTC. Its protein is CASSGPGLAGGGEQYF. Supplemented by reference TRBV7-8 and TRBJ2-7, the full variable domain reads GAGVSQSPRYKVAKRGQDVALRCDPISGHVSLFWYQQALGQGPEFLTYFQNEAQLDKSGLPSDRFFAERPEGSVSTLKIQRTQQEDSAVYLCASSGPGLAGGGEQYFGPGTRLTVT.

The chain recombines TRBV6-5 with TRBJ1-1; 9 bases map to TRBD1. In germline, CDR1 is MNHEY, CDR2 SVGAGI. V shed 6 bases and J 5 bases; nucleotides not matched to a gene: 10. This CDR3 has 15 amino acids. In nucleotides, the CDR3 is TGTGCCAGCAGGAAACGCCGGGACAGGGATACTGAAGCTTTCTTT. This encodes CASRKRRDRDTEAFF.

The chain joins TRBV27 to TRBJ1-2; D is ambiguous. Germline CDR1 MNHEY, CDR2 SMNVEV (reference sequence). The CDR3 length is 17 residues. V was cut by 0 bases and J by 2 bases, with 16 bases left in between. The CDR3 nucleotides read TGTGCCAGCAGTTTATCCCGACGCGGCAGAAAGAACTATGGCTACACCTTC. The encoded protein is CASSLSRRGRKNYGYTF.

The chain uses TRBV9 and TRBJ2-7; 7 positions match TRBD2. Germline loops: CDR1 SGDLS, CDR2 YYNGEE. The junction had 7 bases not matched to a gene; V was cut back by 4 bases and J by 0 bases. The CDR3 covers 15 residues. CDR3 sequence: CASSPREGTSYEQYF. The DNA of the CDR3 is TGTGCCAGCAGCCCCAGGGAGGGGACCTCCTACGAGCAGTACTTC.

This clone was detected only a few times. CDR3 sequence (DNA): TGTGCCAGCAGCTTGGGCGGCTCCTACAATGAGCAGTTCTTC. Protein product: CASSLGGSYNEQFF. The gene calls are TRBV5-8 and TRBJ2-1; the D is unclear. V gave up 0 bases and J gave up 0 bases, with 4 bases separating them. The V gene's germline CDR1 is SGHTS and CDR2 YDEGEE. This CDR3 comprises 14 residues.

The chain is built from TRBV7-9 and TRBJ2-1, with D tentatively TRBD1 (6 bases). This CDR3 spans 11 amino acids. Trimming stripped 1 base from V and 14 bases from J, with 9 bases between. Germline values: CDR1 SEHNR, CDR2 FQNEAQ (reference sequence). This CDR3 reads CASSLGRGKFF. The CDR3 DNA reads TGTGCCAGCAGCTTAGGCAGGGGAAAGTTCTTC.

The chain's CDR3 is CASSDTGTPGQETQYF. In nucleotides, the CDR3 is TGTGCCAGCAGCGACACCGGGACTCCCGGCCAAGAGACCCAGTACTTC. The V gene is TRBV7-9, the J gene TRBJ2-5, with D perhaps TRBD2 (6 bases). Deletions cut 5 bases from V and 1 base from J, with 17 bases between. This CDR3 is built from 16 residues. CDR1 SEHNR and CDR2 FQNEAQ come from the germline V gene (reference sequence).

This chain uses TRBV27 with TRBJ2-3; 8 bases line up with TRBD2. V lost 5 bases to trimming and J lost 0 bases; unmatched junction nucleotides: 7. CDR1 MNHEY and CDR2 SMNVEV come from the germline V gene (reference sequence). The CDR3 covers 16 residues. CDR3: CASSPWTSSSTDTQYF. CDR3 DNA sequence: TGTGCCAGCAGTCCCTGGACTAGCTCTAGCACAGATACGCAGTATTTT.